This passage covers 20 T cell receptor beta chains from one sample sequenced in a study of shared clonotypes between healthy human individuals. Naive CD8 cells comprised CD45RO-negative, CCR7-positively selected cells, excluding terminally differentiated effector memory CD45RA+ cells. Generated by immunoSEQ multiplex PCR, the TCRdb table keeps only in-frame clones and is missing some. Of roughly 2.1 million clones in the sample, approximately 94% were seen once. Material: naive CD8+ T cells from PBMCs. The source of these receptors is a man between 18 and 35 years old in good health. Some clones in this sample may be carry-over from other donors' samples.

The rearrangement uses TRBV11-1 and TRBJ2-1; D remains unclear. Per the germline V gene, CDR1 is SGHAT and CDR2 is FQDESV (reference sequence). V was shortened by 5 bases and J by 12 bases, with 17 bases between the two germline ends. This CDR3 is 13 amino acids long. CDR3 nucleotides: TGTGCCAGCAGCCACGACCTTGAGTCCGGGCAGTTCTTC. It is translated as CASSHDLESGQFF.

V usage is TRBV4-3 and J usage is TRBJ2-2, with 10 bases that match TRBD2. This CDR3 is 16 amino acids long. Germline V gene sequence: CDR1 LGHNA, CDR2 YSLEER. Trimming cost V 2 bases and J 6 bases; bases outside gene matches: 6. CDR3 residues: CASSQIFSGRAGELFF. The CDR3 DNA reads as TGCGCCAGCAGCCAAATTTTCAGCGGGAGGGCCGGGGAGCTGTTTTTT.

The CDR3 bases are TGTGCCAGCAGGTGGGGAGGGAACACTGAAGCTTTCTTT. Protein: CASRWGGNTEAFF. The chain uses TRBV7-8 and TRBJ1-1, with no clear D. The CDR3 spans 13 residues. V lost 6 bases, J lost 1 base, and 9 bases lay in between. Germline CDR1 reads SGHVS; CDR2 reads FQNEAQ.

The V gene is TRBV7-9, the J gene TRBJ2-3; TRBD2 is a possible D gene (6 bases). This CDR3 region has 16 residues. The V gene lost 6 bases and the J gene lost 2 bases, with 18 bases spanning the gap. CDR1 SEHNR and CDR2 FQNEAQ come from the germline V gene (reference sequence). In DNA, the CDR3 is TGTGCCAGCAGTTCTGCGCAGGACTACCTCACAGATACGCAGTATTTT. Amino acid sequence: CASSSAQDYLTDTQYF. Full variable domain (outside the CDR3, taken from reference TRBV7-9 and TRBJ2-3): DTGVSQNPRHKITKRGQNVTFRCDPISEHNRLYWYRQTLGQGPEFLTYFQNEAQLEKSRLLSDRFSAERPKGSFSTLEIQRTEQGDSAMYLCASSSAQDYLTDTQYFGPGTRLTVL.

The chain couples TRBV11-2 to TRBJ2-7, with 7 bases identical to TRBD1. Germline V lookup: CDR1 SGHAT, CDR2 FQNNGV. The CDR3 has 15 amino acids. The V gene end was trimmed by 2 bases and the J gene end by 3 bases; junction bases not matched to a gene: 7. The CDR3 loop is CASSLLLNRGYEQYF. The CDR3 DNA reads TGTGCCAGCAGCTTACTTCTTAACAGGGGCTACGAGCAGTACTTC.

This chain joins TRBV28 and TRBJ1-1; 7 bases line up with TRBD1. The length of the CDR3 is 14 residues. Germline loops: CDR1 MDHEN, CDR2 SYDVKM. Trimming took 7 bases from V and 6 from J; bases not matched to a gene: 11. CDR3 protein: CASTLRYRGSEAFF. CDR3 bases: TGTGCCAGCACCCTCCGTTACAGGGGCTCTGAAGCTTTCTTT.

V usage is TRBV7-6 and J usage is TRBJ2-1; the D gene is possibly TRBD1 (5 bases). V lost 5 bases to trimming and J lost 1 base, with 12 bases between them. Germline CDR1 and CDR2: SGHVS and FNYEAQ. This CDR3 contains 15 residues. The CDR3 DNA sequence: TGTGCCAGCAGCCCCAGGGAAGGTTCCTACAATGAGCAGTTCTTC. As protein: CASSPREGSYNEQFF.

The CDR3 DNA reads TGTGCCATCGGTGGCAGCCTAAATGAAAAACTGTTTTTT. Translation: CAIGGSLNEKLFF. This rearrangement joins TRBV10-3 to TRBJ1-4, with unresolved D. The CDR3 totals 13 residues. The germline V gene has CDR1 ENHRY and CDR2 SYGVKD. V lost 8 bases, J lost 5 bases, and 12 bases lay in between.

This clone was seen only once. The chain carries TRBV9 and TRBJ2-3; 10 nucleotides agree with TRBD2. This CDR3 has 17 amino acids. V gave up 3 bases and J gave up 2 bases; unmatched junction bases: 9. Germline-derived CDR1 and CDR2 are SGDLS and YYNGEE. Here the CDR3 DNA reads TGTGCCAGCAGCGCCCTCTTTACTAGCGGGATCACAGATACGCAGTATTTT. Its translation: CASSALFTSGITDTQYF.

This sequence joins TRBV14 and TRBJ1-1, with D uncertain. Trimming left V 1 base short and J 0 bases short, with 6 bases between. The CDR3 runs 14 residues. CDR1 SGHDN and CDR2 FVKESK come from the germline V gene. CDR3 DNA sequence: TGTGCCAGCAGCCAAGTACTCCTGAACACTGAAGCTTTCTTT. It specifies CASSQVLLNTEAFF.

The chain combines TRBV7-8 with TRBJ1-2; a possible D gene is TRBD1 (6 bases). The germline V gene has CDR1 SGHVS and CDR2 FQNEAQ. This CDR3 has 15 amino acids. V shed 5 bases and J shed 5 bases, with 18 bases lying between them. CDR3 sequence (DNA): TGTGCCAGCAGCCAGGGGACAACATTTTCTTATGGCTACACCTTC. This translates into CASSQGTTFSYGYTF.

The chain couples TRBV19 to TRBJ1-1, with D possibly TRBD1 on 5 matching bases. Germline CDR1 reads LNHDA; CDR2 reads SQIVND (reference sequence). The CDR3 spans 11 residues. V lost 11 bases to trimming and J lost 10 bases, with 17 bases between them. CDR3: CAGQLGRRAFF. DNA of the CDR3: TGTGCCGGACAACTAGGCCGGCGAGCTTTCTTT.

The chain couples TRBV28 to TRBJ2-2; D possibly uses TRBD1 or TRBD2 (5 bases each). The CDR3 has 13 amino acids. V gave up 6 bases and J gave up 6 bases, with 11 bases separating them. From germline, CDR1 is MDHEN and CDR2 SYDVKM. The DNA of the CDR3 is TGTGCCAGCAGCCCCGTGGGGGCCGGGGAGCTGTTTTTT. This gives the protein CASSPVGAGELFF.

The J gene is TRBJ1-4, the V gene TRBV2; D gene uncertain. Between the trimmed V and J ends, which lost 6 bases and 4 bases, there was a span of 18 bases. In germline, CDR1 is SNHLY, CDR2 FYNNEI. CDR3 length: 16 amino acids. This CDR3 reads CASSLQTGSINEKLFF. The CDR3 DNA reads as TGTGCCAGCAGCCTACAAACCGGGTCGATTAATGAAAAACTGTTTTTT.

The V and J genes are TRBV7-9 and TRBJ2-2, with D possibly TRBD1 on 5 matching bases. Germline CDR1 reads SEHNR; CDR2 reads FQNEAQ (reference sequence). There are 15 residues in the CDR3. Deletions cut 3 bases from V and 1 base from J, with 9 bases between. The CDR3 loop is CASSFQGWNTGELFF. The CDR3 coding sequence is TGTGCCAGCAGCTTTCAGGGATGGAACACCGGGGAGCTGTTTTTT.

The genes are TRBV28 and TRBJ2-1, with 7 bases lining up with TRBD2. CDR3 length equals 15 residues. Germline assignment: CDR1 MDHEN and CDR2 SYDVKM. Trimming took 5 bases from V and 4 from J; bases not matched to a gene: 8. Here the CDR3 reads CASSVSGRGYNEQFF. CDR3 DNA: TGTGCCAGCAGTGTGAGTGGGAGGGGATACAATGAGCAGTTCTTC. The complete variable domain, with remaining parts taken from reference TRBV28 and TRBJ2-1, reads DVKVTQSSRYLVKRTGEKVFLECVQDMDHENMFWYRQDPGLGLRLIYFSYDVKMKEKGDIPEGYSVSREKKERFSLILESASTNQTSMYLCASSVSGRGYNEQFFGPGTRLTVL.

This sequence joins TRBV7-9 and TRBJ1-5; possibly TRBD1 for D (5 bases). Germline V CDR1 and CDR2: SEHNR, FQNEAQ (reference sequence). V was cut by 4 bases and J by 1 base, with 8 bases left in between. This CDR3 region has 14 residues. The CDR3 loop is CASSSGQSNQPQHF. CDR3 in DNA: TGTGCCAGCAGCTCCGGACAAAGCAATCAGCCCCAGCATTTT.

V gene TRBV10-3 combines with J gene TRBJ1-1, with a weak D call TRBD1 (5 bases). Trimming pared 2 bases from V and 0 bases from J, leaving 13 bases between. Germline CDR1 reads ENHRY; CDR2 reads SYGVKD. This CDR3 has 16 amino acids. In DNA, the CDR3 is TGTGCCATCAGTGAGCCCGCCGGGGGACTGAACACTGAAGCTTTCTTT. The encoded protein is CAISEPAGGLNTEAFF.

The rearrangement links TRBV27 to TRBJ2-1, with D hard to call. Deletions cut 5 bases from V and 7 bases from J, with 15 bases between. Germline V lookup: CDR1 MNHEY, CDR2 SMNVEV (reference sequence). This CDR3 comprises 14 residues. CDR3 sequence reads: CASSPDPPRNEQFF. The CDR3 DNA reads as TGTGCCAGCAGTCCCGATCCCCCCCGAAATGAGCAGTTCTTC.

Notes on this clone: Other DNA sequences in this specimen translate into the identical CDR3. The CDR3 sequence: CASSIEASYEQYF. In nucleotides, the CDR3 is TGTGCCAGTAGTATAGAGGCTTCCTACGAGCAGTACTTC. This chain connects TRBV19 to TRBJ2-7; no clear D. The CDR3 loop spans 13 amino acids. The V end lost 0 bases, the J end lost 1 base, and 4 bases lay between the germline ends. Germline loops: CDR1 LNHDA, CDR2 SQIVND (reference sequence).